The clone carrying this T cell receptor (beta chain) was counted a few times. Its antigen is unidentified. These data come from a study of blood T cells in healthy people across ages. Study conclusions and caveats: Since the PBMCs were unsorted, naive and antigen-experienced cells could not be conclusively compared.

Using a J-beta primer mix together with a sample-barcoded 5' primer, a second PCR was run for roughly 7 to 12 cycles. TCRdb re-called the 5' RACE reads with MiXCR, one entry per CDR3 protein. The table lists about 1.5 million distinct CDR3 sequences, 42% of them singletons. The CDR3 loop spans 13 amino acids. Germline trimming cut 0 bases from V and 7 bases from J; bases unmatched to any gene: 2. Germline V gene lookup returns CDR1 LGHNA and CDR2 YNFKEQ. The receptor's source is a young woman in good health. The rearrangement links TRBV4-2 to TRBJ2-5, with TRBD2 matching over 7 bases. Sequencing was carried out using blood. CDR3 DNA sequence: TGTGCCAGCAGCCAAGAGGCGGGGGTGACCCAGTACTTC. Its translation: CASSQEAGVTQYF.